Included here is one T cell receptor (beta chain) sequence, with context. As yet, its antigen is unknown. The germline gives CDR1 MNHEY, CDR2 SMNVEV (reference sequence). The CDR3 loop spans 11 amino acids. Trimming removed 6 bases from V and 6 bases from J, with 6 bases in between. The TCR beta library used iRepertoire HTBI primers with Arm-PCR amplification of CDR3. TCRdb analysed the multiplex PCR reads with MiXCR anew, one entry per CDR3 protein. The data contain about 290,000 distinct CDR3 sequences, 22% of them singletons. The record originates from a study of regulatory T cells in long-lasting Graves disease. Background on the study: Those with persistent Graves' disease had received antithyroid drugs for over 5 years with positive TSH receptor antibodies.

Time point specified: persistent/refractory GD, antithyroid drugs over 5 years with positive TRAb. PBMC RNA was the source of the TCR library. The source of the patients was an endocrinology department in Xi'an, China. Study-wide results and limits: Tissue studied was limited to peripheral blood, excluding thyroid tissue. Persistent disease favored TRBV28, TRBJ1-2 and TRBJ2-5.

The chain uses TRBV27 and TRBJ2-1; D not certain. Sequences were derived from peripheral blood mononuclear cells (PBMCs), sampled when the disease was refractory, from a patient treated with antithyroid drugs. The receptor's source is a female donor with Graves disease. The CDR3 sequence is CASRVLNEQFF. In DNA form, the CDR3 reads TGTGCCAGCAGGGTACTCAATGAGCAGTTCTTC.